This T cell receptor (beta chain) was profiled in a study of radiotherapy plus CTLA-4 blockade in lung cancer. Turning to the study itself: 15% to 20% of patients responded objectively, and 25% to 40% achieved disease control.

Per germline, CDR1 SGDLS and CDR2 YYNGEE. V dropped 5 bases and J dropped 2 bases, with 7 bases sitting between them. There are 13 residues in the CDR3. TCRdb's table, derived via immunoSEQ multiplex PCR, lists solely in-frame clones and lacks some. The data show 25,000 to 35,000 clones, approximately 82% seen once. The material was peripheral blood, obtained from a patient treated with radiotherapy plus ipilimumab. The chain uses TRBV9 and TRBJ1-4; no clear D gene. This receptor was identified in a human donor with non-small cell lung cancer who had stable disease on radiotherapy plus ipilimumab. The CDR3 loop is CASSPGTNEKLFF. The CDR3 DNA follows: TGTGCCAGCAGTCCCGGGACTAATGAAAAACTGTTTTTT.